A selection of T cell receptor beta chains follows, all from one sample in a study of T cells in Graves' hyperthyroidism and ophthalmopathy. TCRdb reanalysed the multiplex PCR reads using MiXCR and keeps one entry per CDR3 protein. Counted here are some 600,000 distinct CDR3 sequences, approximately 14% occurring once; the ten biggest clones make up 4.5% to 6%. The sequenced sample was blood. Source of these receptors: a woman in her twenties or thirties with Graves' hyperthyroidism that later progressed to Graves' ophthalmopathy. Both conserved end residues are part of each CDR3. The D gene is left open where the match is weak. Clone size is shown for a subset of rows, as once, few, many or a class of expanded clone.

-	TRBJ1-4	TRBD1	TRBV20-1	TGCAGTGCGAATCCAGGGGGGACTAATGAAAAACTGTTTTTT	CSANPGGTNEKLFF
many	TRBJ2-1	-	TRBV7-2	TGTGCCAGCAGCTTAGTAGCGGATCAGTTCTTC	CASSLVADQFF
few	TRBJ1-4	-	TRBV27	TGTGCCAGCGGAAACGGGGGTAATGAAAAACTGTTTTTT	CASGNGGNEKLFF
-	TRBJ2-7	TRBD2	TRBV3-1	TGTGCCAGCAGCCTTTTGGTAGCGGGAGAGTATGAGCAGTACTTC	CASSLLVAGEYEQYF
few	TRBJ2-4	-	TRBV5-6	TGTGCCAGCAGCTTGGGGACAACCAGAAACATTCAGTACTTC	CASSLGTTRNIQYF
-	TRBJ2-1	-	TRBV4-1	TGCGCCAGCAGCTTAACTCTGCATGAGCAGTTCTTC	CASSLTLHEQFF
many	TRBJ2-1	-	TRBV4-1	TGCGCCAGCAGCCAAGATACCAGGGAGGATGAGCAGTTCTTC	CASSQDTREDEQFF
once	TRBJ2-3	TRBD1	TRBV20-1	TGCAGTGCACCCCCCGGGACAGGGAAGAGCACAGATACGCAGTATTTT	CSAPPGTGKSTDTQYF
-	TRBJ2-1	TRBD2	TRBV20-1	TGCAGTGCTAGAGATGCTCTAGCGGGAGTGGGGAATGAGCAGTTCTTC	CSARDALAGVGNEQFF
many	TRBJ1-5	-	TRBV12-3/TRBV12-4	TGTGCCAGCAGTTTAATTGCGGCAGCCGCAGGTCAGCCCCAGCATTTT	CASSLIAAAAGQPQHF
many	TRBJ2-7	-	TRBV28	TGTGCCAGCAGGGAAGACTCCTCTTCAACCTACGAGCAGTACTTC	CASREDSSSTYEQYF
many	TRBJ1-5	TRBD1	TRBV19	TGTGCCAGTAGTGAAGGACAGGGGGCCGGTCAGCCCCAGCATTTT	CASSEGQGAGQPQHF
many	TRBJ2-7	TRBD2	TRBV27	TGTGCCAGCAGAGGGACTAGGATTAAGGAGAAGGGCGAGCAGTACTTC	CASRGTRIKEKGEQYF
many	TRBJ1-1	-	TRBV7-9	TGTGCCAGCAGCTTCCTGTGGGACCCGTTGGCTGAAGCTTTCTTT	CASSFLWDPLAEAFF
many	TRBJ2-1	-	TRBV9	TGTGCCAGCAGCGTCCAGTATTCCTCCTACAATGAGCAGTTCTTC	CASSVQYSSYNEQFF
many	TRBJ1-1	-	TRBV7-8	TGTGCCAGCAGCTTAGGGTTGGCCGATTATTTACACACTGAAGCTTTCTTT	CASSLGLADYLHTEAFF
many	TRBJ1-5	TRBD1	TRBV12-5	TGTGCTAGTGGTTCGACTACAGGGGGCGGGCGTCAGCCCCAGCATTTT	CASGSTTGGGRQPQHF
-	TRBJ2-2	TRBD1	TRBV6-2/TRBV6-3	TGTGCCAGCAGTTCGTACAGGGGGCGCGAGTCCGGGGAGCTGTTTTTT	CASSSYRGRESGELFF
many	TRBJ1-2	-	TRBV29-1	TGCAGCGTTGAGCTTATGGCTAACTATGGCTACACCTTC	CSVELMANYGYTF
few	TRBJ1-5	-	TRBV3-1	TGTGCCAGCAGCCAGCAGTATAGCAATCAGCCCCAGCATTTT	CASSQQYSNQPQHF
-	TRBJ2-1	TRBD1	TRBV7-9	TGTGCCAGCAGCTCTACCGGGGGGACAGGGGGTTTCAATGAGCAGTTCTTC	CASSSTGGTGGFNEQFF
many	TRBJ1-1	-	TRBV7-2	TGTGCCAGCAGCTTACGGACATCTAACACTGAAGCTTTCTTT	CASSLRTSNTEAFF
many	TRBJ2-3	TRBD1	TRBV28	TGTGCCAGCAGTTTACGCTTCGGCCGCGGACAGGGCCCAGATACGCAGTATTTT	CASSLRFGRGQGPDTQYF
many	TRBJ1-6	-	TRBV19	TGTGCCAGTAGTAACATAGCAGCGGAATATAATTCACCCCTCCACTTT	CASSNIAAEYNSPLHF
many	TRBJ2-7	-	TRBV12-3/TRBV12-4	TGTGCCAGCAGTCGGGACACCTCCTACGAGCAGTACTTC	CASSRDTSYEQYF
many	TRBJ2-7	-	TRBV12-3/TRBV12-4	TGTGCCATACGGACGGGAGCCTACGAGCAGTACTTC	CAIRTGAYEQYF
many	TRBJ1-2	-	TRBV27	TGTGCCAGCAGTTCGCCCACCAGGAAAGGAGGCTACACCTTC	CASSSPTRKGGYTF
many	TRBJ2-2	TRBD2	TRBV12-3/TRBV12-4	TGTGCCAGCAGTCTCTGGCGACTAGCTCGCACCGGGGAGCTGTTTTTT	CASSLWRLARTGELFF
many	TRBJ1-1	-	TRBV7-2	TGTGCCAGCAGTCTCCTTAGCACTGAAGCTTTCTTT	CASSLLSTEAFF
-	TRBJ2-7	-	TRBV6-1	TGTGCCAGCAGTGAAGAGGCGGGAGACAGGGGCGAGCAGTACTTC	CASSEEAGDRGEQYF
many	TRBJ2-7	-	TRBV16	TGTGCCAGCAGCCAAAGACAAGCCGGCGAGCAGTACTTC	CASSQRQAGEQYF
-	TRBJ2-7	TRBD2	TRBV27	TGTGCCAGCAGTCCGGCGGGGGTCACCTACGAGCAGTACTTC	CASSPAGVTYEQYF
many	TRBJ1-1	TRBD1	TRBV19	TGTGCCAGTAGTTCACAAGGACAGGGGTGGGCTGAAGCTTTCTTT	CASSSQGQGWAEAFF
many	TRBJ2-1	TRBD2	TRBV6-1	TGTGCCAGCAGTGAAGCGCTCCTTAGCGGGAGTCGGTATGAGCAGTTCTTC	CASSEALLSGSRYEQFF
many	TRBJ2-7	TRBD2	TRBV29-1	TGCAGCGTTGTAGCGGGGGTCGAGCAGTACTTC	CSVVAGVEQYF
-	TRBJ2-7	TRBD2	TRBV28	TGTGCCAGCACTGGGCCGTCCGGGACGGGGCGGGAGGAGCAGTACTTC	CASTGPSGTGREEQYF
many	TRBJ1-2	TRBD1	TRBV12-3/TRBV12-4	TGTGCCAGCAAAATCGGGACAGGGGGATATGGCTACACCTTC	CASKIGTGGYGYTF
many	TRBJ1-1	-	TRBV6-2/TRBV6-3	TGTGCCAGCAGTTACGTCGACCCAAACACTGAAGCTTTCTTT	CASSYVDPNTEAFF
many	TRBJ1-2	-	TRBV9	TGTGCCAGCGCTCGGGACGGAAATAACTATGGCTACACCTTC	CASARDGNNYGYTF
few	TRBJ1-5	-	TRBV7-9	TGTGCCAGCAGCTATACAGACAATCAGCCCCAGCATTTT	CASSYTDNQPQHF
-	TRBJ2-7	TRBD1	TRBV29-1	TGCAGCGTTGAACTGGGACAGCCGTACTTC	CSVELGQPYF
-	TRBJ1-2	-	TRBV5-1	TGCGCCAGCAGCCTACCGCGGCAGGGTGGCGGCTACACCTTC	CASSLPRQGGGYTF